A single sample is the source of the 14 T cell receptor beta chains below, sequenced in a study of blood T cell repertoires in COVID-19. The repertoire was sequenced with immunoSEQ multiplex PCR; TCRdb's copy has only in-frame clones and lacks some. The table includes about 46,000 clones, approximately 85% detected once. What was sequenced was peripheral blood. Receptors originate from a human donor in a cohort sampled during active COVID-19. The donor label of this sample is uncertain.

The genes are TRBV7-2 and TRBJ1-1, with TRBD1 matching 9 bases. Germline CDR1 SGHTA, CDR2 FQGNSA. Trimming took 4 bases from V and 5 from J; bases not matched to a gene: 8. This CDR3 has 15 residues. The CDR3 DNA sequence: TGTGCCAGCAGCTCGCTACAGGGGGCGAGGACTGAAGCTTTCTTT. It translates to CASSSLQGARTEAFF.

This clone was recorded once. CDR3 sequence (DNA): TGCGCCAGTACTGACAGGGTCTCGTGGCAGCCCCAGCATTTT. Residues: CASTDRVSWQPQHF. The chain couples TRBV10-2 to TRBJ1-5, with TRBD1 identical over 7 bases. The V and J ends lost 9 bases and 7 bases, in that order; junction bases with no gene match: 12. The CDR3 is 14 amino acids. Germline CDR1 reads WSHSY; CDR2 reads SAAADI.

This chain uses TRBV30 with TRBJ1-5; 8 nucleotides agree with TRBD1. The J segment lost 6 bases and the V segment lost 5 bases, leaving 6 bases of the junction unmatched. This CDR3 has 13 residues. Germline values: CDR1 GTSNPN, CDR2 SVGIG (reference sequence). The CDR3 here is CAWAGGEGQPQHF. The DNA of the CDR3 is TGTGCCTGGGCAGGGGGCGAGGGTCAGCCCCAGCATTTT.

The J gene is TRBJ1-2, the V gene TRBV18; D unclear. V lost 6 bases and J lost 0, with 17 bases in between. Germline V gene data show CDR1 as KGHSH and CDR2 as LQKENI. The CDR3 runs 16 residues. The CDR3 DNA reads TGTGCCAGCTCCTCCGGGCGGGTTTCGGCTAACTATGGCTACACCTTC. Protein: CASSSGRVSANYGYTF.

The rearrangement joins TRBV2 to TRBJ1-3; D unclear. V dropped 6 bases and J dropped 1 base, with 7 bases sitting between them. The CDR3 contains 13 residues. Germline CDR1 reads SNHLY; CDR2 reads FYNNEI. CDR3 bases: TGTGCCAGCAGGGAACGTTCTGGAAACACCATATATTTT. This encodes CASRERSGNTIYF.

A few counts support this clone. The chain links TRBV4-2 to TRBJ1-2; possible D gene TRBD1, 6 bases. V lost 6 bases to trimming and J lost 2 bases, with 13 bases between them. From germline, CDR1 is LGHNA and CDR2 YNFKEQ. The CDR3 has 14 residues. CDR3 DNA: TGTGCCAGCAGTCAACAACAGGGAAACTATGGCTACACCTTC. Protein sequence: CASSQQQGNYGYTF.

This clone was seen more than once but under ten times. This sequence joins TRBV10-2 and TRBJ1-6, with D hard to call. Between the trimmed V and J ends, which lost 4 bases and 7 bases, there was a span of 5 bases. The CDR3 is made up of 12 amino acids. Germline V gene data show CDR1 as WSHSY and CDR2 as SAAADI. CDR3 in DNA: TGCGCCAGCAGTGGCGTCAATTCACCCCTCCACTTT. Its translation: CASSGVNSPLHF.

V is TRBV6-5 and J is TRBJ1-5; D gene uncertain. The CDR3 sequence is 14 residues long. V shed 10 bases and J shed 2 bases, with 15 bases lying between them. CDR1 and CDR2 from the germline V gene are MNHEY and SVGAGI. The CDR3 sequence: CATQEVLGNQPQHF. The DNA of the CDR3 is TGTGCCACCCAAGAGGTTTTGGGCAATCAGCCCCAGCATTTT.

The chain couples TRBV6-2 or TRBV6-3 to TRBJ1-1; D gene unclear. This CDR3 has 14 residues. Germline V lookup: CDR1 MNHEY, CDR2 SVGEGT. Trimming removed 0 bases from V and 11 bases from J, with 16 bases in between. The chain's CDR3 is CASSYSETSDRAFF. The CDR3 DNA follows: TGTGCCAGCAGTTACTCGGAGACGAGCGACCGGGCTTTCTTT.

The rearrangement links TRBV11-3 to TRBJ1-1; weak D call: TRBD1 (5 bases). This CDR3 contains 12 residues. Per the germline V gene, CDR1 is SGHNT and CDR2 is YENEEA. The V end lost 6 bases, the J end lost 5 bases, and 10 bases lay between the germline ends. The CDR3 reads CASSGEGTEAFF. As DNA, the CDR3 is TGTGCCAGCAGTGGGGAGGGGACTGAAGCTTTCTTT.

This rearrangement joins TRBV9 to TRBJ2-5; D not resolved. V gave up 0 bases and J gave up 2 bases, with 17 bases separating them. Germline CDR1 and CDR2: SGDLS and YYNGEE. The CDR3 is 17 amino acids. In nucleotides, the CDR3 is TGTGCCAGCAGCGTAGCCCTGGGCAGTAACCAACAAGAGACCCAGTACTTC. The encoded protein is CASSVALGSNQQETQYF.

V usage is TRBV5-1 and J usage is TRBJ2-5; no clear D. The CDR3 totals 15 residues. Germline V gene lookup returns CDR1 SGHRS and CDR2 YFSETQ. Trimming cost V 1 base and J 1 base, with 11 bases left between them. The CDR3 nucleotides are TGCGCCAGCAGCTTGCAGGCAGGATTCCAAGAGACCCAGTACTTC. It is translated as CASSLQAGFQETQYF.

This chain links TRBV7-2 with TRBJ2-3; 12 bases agree with TRBD2. The V gene end was trimmed by 1 base and the J gene end by 2 bases; junction bases not matched to a gene: 7. Germline V gene data show CDR1 as SGHTA and CDR2 as FQGNSA. The CDR3 totals 18 residues. CDR3 protein: CASSLVTSGGRATDTQYF. CDR3 DNA: TGTGCCAGCAGCTTAGTAACTAGCGGGGGGCGGGCCACAGATACGCAGTATTTT.

This chain joins TRBV7-2 and TRBJ1-2; 7 bases agree with TRBD1. This CDR3 region has 15 residues. Germline values: CDR1 SGHTA, CDR2 FQGNSA. J lost 7 bases, V lost 11 bases, and 19 bases had no gene match. The CDR3, as DNA: TGTGCCTCGAGAGGGGGCGGAATGTTCGGCTCTGGCTACACCTTC. Encoded protein: CASRGGGMFGSGYTF.